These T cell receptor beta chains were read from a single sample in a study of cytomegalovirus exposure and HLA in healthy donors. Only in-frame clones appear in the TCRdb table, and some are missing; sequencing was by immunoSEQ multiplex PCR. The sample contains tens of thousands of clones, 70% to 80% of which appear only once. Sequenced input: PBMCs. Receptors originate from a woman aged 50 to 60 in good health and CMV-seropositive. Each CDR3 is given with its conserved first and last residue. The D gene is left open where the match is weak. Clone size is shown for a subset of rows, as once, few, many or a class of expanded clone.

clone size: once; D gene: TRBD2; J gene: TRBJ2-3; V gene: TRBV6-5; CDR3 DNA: TGTGCCAGCAGCTCCGGGACTAGCGGCACAGATACGCAGTATTTT; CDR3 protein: CASSSGTSGTDTQYF
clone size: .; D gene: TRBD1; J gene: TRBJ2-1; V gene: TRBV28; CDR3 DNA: TGTGCCAGCAGTCCGGGGGACAGGGGCTCTAATGAGCAGTTCTTC; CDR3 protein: CASSPGDRGSNEQFF
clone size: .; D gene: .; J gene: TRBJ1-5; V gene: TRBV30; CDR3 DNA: TGTGCCTGGAGTGCCGAACAGGGTAGCAATCAGCCCCAGCATTTT; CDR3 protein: CAWSAEQGSNQPQHF
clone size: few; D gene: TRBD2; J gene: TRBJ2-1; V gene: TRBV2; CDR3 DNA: TGTGCCAGCAGTGGACGCTCCGGACTAGCGGGGCCGAGCTCCTACAATGAGCAGTTCTTC; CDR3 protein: CASSGRSGLAGPSSYNEQFF
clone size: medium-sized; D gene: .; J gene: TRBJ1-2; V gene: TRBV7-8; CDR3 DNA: TGTGCCAGCAGCTTTACCGGGACAACTACCACTAACTATGGCTACACCTTC; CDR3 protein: CASSFTGTTTTNYGYTF
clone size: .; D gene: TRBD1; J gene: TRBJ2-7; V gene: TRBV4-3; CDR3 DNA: TGCGCCAGCAGCCAAGATCCCCAGGGGGCTGCCGAGCAGTACTTC; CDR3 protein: CASSQDPQGAAEQYF
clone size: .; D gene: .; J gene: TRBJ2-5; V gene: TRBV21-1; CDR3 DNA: TGTGCCAGCAGCACCGCAGGGGGGAAATTAAAGACCCAGTACTTC; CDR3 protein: CASSTAGGKLKTQYF
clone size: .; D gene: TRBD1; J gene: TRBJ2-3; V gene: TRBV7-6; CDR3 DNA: TGTGCCAGCAGCCCGGACAGGACAGATACGCAGTATTTT; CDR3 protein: CASSPDRTDTQYF
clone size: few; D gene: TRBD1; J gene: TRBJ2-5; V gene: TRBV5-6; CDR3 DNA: TGTGCCAGCAGCGGAGGGACAGGGGTTGGGGAGACCCAGTACTTC; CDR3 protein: CASSGGTGVGETQYF
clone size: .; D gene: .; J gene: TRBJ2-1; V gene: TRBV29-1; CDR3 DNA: TGCAGCGTTGCCGGGAACTACAATGAGCAGTTCTTC; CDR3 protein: CSVAGNYNEQFF
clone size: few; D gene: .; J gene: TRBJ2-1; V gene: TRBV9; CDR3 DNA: TGTGCCAGCAGCGTCGCCGAGGGATACTACAATGAGCAGTTCTTC; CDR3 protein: CASSVAEGYYNEQFF
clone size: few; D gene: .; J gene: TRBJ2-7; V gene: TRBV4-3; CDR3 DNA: TGCGCCAGCAGCCAAGACGAGCTGGACGAGCAGTACTTC; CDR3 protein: CASSQDELDEQYF
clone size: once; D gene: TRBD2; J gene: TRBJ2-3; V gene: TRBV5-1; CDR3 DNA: TGCGCCAGCTCGGGGGGGGCCTCTAGTCGGGATACGCAGTATTTT; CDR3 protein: CASSGGASSRDTQYF
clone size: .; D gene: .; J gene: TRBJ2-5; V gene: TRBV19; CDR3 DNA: TGTGCCAGTAGTATCACCCGGCGACTGGGGACCCAGTACTTC; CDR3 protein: CASSITRRLGTQYF
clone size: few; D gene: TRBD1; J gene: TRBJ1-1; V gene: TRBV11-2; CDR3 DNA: TGTGCCAGCAGCCGCCGGGACAGGGGTGGAACTGAAGCTTTCTTT; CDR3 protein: CASSRRDRGGTEAFF
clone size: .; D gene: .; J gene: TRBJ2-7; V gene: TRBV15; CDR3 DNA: TGTGCCACCAGCAGAGACGCGTGGGAAGAGACAGGGGACTACTACGAGCAGTACTTC; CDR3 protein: CATSRDAWEETGDYYEQYF
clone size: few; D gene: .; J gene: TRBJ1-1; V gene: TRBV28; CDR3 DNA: TGTGCCAGCAGTTTTGGGGGAGGACCTACCCTGAACACTGAAGCTTTCTTT; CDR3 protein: CASSFGGGPTLNTEAFF
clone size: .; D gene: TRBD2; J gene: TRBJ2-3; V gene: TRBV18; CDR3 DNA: TGTGCCAGCTCACCTTTTCGGGCGGGAGTCTCGACAGATACGCAGTATTTT; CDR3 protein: CASSPFRAGVSTDTQYF
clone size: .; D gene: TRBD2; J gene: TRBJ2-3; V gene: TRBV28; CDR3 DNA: TGTGCCAGCACCCTAGGACTAGCGGGCCCCACAGATACGCAGTATTTT; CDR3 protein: CASTLGLAGPTDTQYF
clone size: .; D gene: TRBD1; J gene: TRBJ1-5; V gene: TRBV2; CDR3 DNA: TGTGCCAGCAGTGAACTCGGACAGGGGCCCCAGCATTTT; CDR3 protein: CASSELGQGPQHF
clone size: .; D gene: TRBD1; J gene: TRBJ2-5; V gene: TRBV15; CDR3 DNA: TGTGCCACCAGCGGGACAGGGGGAAGGTCATTAGGAGAGACCCAGTACTTC; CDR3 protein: CATSGTGGRSLGETQYF
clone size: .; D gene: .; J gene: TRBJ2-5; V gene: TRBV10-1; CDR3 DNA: TGCGCCAGCACCCCCCCCGTATGGATCCGGGGAGAGACCCAGTACTTC; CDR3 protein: CASTPPVWIRGETQYF
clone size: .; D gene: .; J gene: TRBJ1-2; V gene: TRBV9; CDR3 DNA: TGTGCCAGCAGCGTAGGGGCACAAGCCAACTATGGCTACACCTTC; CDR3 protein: CASSVGAQANYGYTF
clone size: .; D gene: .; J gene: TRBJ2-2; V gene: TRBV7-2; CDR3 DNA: TGTGCCAGCAGCCGCGCAGGGTTAGCGAACACCGGGGAGCTGTTTTTT; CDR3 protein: CASSRAGLANTGELFF
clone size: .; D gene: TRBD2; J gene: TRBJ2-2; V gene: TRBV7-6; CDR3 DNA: TGTGCCAGCAGCCCGCGGGGGGGGCCCGGGGAGCTGTTTTTT; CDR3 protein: CASSPRGGPGELFF
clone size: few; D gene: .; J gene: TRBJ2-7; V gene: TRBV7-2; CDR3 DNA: TGTGCCAGCAGCCAACAGGGGGGGTCCTACGAGCAGTACTTC; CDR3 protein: CASSQQGGSYEQYF
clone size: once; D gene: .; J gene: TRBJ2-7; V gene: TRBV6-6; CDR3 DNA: TGTGCCACCACCCCCGGACTGTCCTACGAGCAGTACTTC; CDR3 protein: CATTPGLSYEQYF
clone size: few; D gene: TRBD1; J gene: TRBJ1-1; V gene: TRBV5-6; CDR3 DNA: TGTGCCAGCAGCACTGGACAGGGGGATATTATGAACACTGAAGCTTTCTTT; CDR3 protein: CASSTGQGDIMNTEAFF
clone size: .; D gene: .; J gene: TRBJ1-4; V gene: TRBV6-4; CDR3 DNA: TGTGCCAGCAGTAGGGGCTCGCCTCCAGCTAATGAAAAACTGTTTTTT; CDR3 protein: CASSRGSPPANEKLFF
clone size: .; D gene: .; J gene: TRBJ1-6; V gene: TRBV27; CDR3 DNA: TGTGCCAGCAGTGCTAGCTGGGCCAGGGGAAATTCACCCCTCCACTTT; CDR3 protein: CASSASWARGNSPLHF
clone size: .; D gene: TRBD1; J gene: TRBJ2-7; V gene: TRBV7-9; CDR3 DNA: TGTGCCAGCAGCTTAGTGGAGACAGGGGGCTCCTACGAGCAGTACTTC; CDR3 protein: CASSLVETGGSYEQYF
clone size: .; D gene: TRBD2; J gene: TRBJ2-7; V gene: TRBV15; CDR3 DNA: TGTGCCACCAGCAGAGAAAGCCTAGCGGGAGACGAGCAGTACTTC; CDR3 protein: CATSRESLAGDEQYF
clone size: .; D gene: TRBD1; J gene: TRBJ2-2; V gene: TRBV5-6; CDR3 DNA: TGTGCCAGCAGCTTCGGGACAGGGTTTACCGGGGAGCTGTTTTTT; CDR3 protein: CASSFGTGFTGELFF
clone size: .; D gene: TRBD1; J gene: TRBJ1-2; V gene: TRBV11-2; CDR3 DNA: TGTGCCACCAATAAAAAGCCAGGGGGTGGTGGCTACACCTTC; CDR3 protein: CATNKKPGGGGYTF
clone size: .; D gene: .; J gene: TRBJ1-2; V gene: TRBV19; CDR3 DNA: TGTGCCAGTAGTGTCTCGGCGGGGGACTATGGCTACACCTTC; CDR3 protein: CASSVSAGDYGYTF
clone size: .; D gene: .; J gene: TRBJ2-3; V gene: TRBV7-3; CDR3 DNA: TGTGCCAGCAGCCAACAGGGATCCACAGATACGCAGTATTTT; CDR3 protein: CASSQQGSTDTQYF
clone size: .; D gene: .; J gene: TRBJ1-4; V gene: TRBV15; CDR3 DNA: TGTGCCACCAGCAGACCCACCCAGGGGTGGACTAATGAAAAACTGTTTTTT; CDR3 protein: CATSRPTQGWTNEKLFF
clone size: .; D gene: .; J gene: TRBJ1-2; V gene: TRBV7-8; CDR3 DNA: TGTGCCAGCATCGGCGGGGGGCGTAACTATGGCTACACCTTC; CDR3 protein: CASIGGGRNYGYTF
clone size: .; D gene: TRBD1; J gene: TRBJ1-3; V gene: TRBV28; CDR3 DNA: TGTGCCAGCAGTTTAGGACAGGGGGCTGGAAACACCATATATTTT; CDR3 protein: CASSLGQGAGNTIYF
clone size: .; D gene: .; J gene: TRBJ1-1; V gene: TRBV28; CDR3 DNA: TGTGCCAGCACCCCAACGGGGGGTATAACTGAAGCTTTCTTT; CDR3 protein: CASTPTGGITEAFF
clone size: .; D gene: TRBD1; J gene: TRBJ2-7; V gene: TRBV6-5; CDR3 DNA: TGTGCCAGCAGTTACTCGCCGGGACAGAGTTACGAGCAGTACTTC; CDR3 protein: CASSYSPGQSYEQYF
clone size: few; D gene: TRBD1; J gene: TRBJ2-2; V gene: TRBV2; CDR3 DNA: TGTGCCAGCAGCGAGGCCCCGGGACAGGGTTACACCGGGGAGCTGTTTTTT; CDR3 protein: CASSEAPGQGYTGELFF
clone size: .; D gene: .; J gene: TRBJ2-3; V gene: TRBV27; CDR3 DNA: TGTGCCAGCAGCCCGCGGGACAGCGTCGTCAATACGCAGTATTTT; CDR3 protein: CASSPRDSVVNTQYF
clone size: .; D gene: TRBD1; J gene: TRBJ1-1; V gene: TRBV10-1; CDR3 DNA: TGCGCCACGCGACAGGGTTCGAACACTGAAGCTTTCTTT; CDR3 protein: CATRQGSNTEAFF
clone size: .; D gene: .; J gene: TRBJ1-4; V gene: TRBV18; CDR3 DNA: TGTGCCAGCTCACAAGTACAGGGAAATGAAAAACTGTTTTTT; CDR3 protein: CASSQVQGNEKLFF
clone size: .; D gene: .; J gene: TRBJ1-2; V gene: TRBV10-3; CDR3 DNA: TGTGCCATCAGTGACGTTGACAGGATCGAAAACTATGGCTACACCTTC; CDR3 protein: CAISDVDRIENYGYTF
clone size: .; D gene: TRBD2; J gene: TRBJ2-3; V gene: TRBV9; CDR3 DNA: TGTGCCAGCAGCGTAGGTGGGACTAGCGGGGCTGATACGCAGTATTTT; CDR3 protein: CASSVGGTSGADTQYF